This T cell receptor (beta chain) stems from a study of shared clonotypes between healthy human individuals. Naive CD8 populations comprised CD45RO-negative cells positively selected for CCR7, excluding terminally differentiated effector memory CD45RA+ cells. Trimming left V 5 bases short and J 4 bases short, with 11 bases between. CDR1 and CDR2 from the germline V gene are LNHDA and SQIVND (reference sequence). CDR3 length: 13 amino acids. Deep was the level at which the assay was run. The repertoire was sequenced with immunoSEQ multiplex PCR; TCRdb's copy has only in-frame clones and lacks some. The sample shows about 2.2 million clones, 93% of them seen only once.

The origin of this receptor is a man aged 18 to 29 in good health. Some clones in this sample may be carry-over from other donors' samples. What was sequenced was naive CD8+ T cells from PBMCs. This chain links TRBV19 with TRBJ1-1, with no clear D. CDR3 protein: CASSQGKFTEAFF. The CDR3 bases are TGTGCCAGTAGTCAAGGCAAGTTCACTGAAGCTTTCTTT.